This paragraph reports one T cell receptor beta chain. This sample was taken from a study of blood T cell repertoires in COVID-19. Study background: Acute and convalescent COVID-19 samples came from the United States, Italy and Spain. T cells, B-cell-depleted T cells, or PBMCs supplied cDNA or gDNA.

The table came from immunoSEQ multiplex PCR; TCRdb's copy has only in-frame clones and leaves some out. This table holds 200,000 to 250,000 clones, about 87% found once. The CDR3 totals 16 residues. V shed 6 bases and J 3 bases; nucleotides not matched to a gene: 9. The clonotype comes from a woman aged 25 to 39 who had been exposed to COVID-19. Sequencing input: PBMCs or T cells enriched from blood (not recorded which). The V and J genes are TRBV23-1 and TRBJ2-3; TRBD1 agrees at 10 bases. TRBV23-1 is an ORF; its function is uncertain. CDR3 loop: CASSPDRGLRTDTQYF. The CDR3 nucleotides are TGCGCCAGCAGCCCAGACAGGGGGCTACGGACAGATACGCAGTATTTT.